The table lists the clone carrying this T cell receptor (beta chain) with a few counts. Participants came from roughly 23 US areas, aged about 18 to 100 years. This entry is derived from a study of blood T cell repertoires in COVID-19. About the research overall: Researchers got acute and convalescent COVID-19 samples from the United States, Italy and Spain.

The CDR3 consists of 16 residues. The J segment lost 4 bases and the V segment lost 4 bases, leaving 6 bases of the junction unmatched. Germline V gene sequence: CDR1 MDHEN, CDR2 SYDVKM. Here immunoSEQ multiplex PCR was the method, and the copy in TCRdb shows in-frame clones only, minus some. The sample contains about 140,000 clones, almost 80% of which appear only once. The chain has TRBV28 and TRBJ2-1; 11 nucleotides line up with TRBD2. This receptor was taken from a woman aged 45 to 65 who had recovered from COVID-19. What was sequenced was PBMCs or T cells enriched from blood (not recorded which). The CDR3 region has the DNA TGTGCCAGCAGTTCGAACCTAGCGGGGGGTTACAATGAGCAGTTCTTC. It encodes CASSSNLAGGYNEQFF.